Following are 26 T cell receptor beta chains from one sample sequenced in a study of shared clonotypes between healthy human individuals. Terminally differentiated effector memory CD45RA+ cells were excluded by CCR7 positive selection of CD45RO-negative cells. Repertoires were generated with immunoSEQ multiplex PCR, while TCRdb's copy carries only in-frame clones and drops some. The sample lists some 1,900,000 clones, 85% to 95% occurring once. The sample consisted of naive CD8+ T cells sorted from blood. Receptors originate from a man between 18 and 29 years old in good health.

In its sample, this clone was seen once. The V call is TRBV10-3, the J call TRBJ2-1, with D tentatively TRBD1 or TRBD2 (5 bases each). The CDR3 is made up of 15 amino acids. V shed 6 bases and J shed 4 bases, with 16 bases lying between them. Germline V lookup: CDR1 ENHRY, CDR2 SYGVKD. The CDR3 DNA reads TGTGCCATCAGCACAACGGGGACCATATACAATGAGCAGTTCTTC. Translation gives CAISTTGTIYNEQFF.

CDR3 sequence: CAWSTGVLDLGEKLFF. The CDR3 bases are TGTGCCTGGAGTACTGGGGTACTGGATCTCGGTGAAAAACTGTTTTTT. V usage is TRBV30 and J usage is TRBJ1-4; D gene ambiguous. The germline V and J ends were trimmed by 2 bases and 7 bases, with 20 bases remaining between them. The length of the CDR3 is 16 residues. CDR1 and CDR2 (germline): GTSNPN, SVGIG (reference sequence).

The chain couples TRBV19 to TRBJ2-5; D not certain. CDR3 length: 14 amino acids. The germline gives CDR1 LNHDA, CDR2 SQIVND (reference sequence). The ends were cut back, 3 bases at V and 0 bases at J, with 8 bases in the middle. The CDR3 bases are TGTGCCAGTAGTATTGAAAGCGACCAAGAGACCCAGTACTTC. This gives the protein CASSIESDQETQYF.

The CDR3 spells CASSKGSDILVSGNTIYF. CDR3 DNA sequence: TGTGCCAGCAGCAAAGGTAGTGACATCCTCGTCTCTGGAAACACCATATATTTT. The chain uses TRBV21-1 and TRBJ1-3; TRBD1 is taken as the D call from the table, unchecked against the DNA. TRBV21-1 is termed a pseudogene. This CDR3 spans 18 amino acids.

The CDR3: CSVDLLDYGYTF. DNA of the CDR3: TGCAGCGTTGATTTGCTAGACTATGGCTACACCTTC. The gene calls are TRBV29-1 and TRBJ1-2; D is unclear. This CDR3 is 12 amino acids long. Looked up from germline, CDR1 is SQVTM and CDR2 is ANQGSEA. The V gene lost 3 bases and the J gene lost 3 bases, with 8 bases spanning the gap.

This clone was recorded once. J is TRBJ1-1 and V is TRBV5-6; the D is unclear. V was shortened by 0 bases and J by 1 base, with 10 bases between the two germline ends. The CDR3 is 15 amino acids. CDR1 is SGHDT and CDR2 is YYEEEE in the germline V gene. CDR3: CASSLGAIGNTEAFF. CDR3 nucleotide sequence: TGTGCCAGCAGCTTGGGGGCTATCGGGAACACTGAAGCTTTCTTT.

This chain links TRBV7-9 with TRBJ2-7; D is undetermined. The CDR3 is 12 amino acids. The germline CDR1 and CDR2 sequences are SEHNR and FQNEAQ (reference sequence). Trimming took off 1 base at V and 6 bases at J, with 7 bases between the two ends. Here the CDR3 reads CASSLDVFEQYF. The CDR3, as DNA: TGTGCCAGCAGCTTAGACGTATTCGAGCAGTACTTC.

The rearrangement links TRBV19 to TRBJ2-1; D is undetermined. The CDR3 runs to 13 residues. V lost 1 base and J 7 bases, leaving 8 bases between the germline ends. Germline V gene data show CDR1 as LNHDA and CDR2 as SQIVND (reference sequence). This CDR3 reads CASSIGLMNEQFF. Here the CDR3 DNA reads TGTGCCAGTAGTATAGGGTTAATGAATGAGCAGTTCTTC.

The gene calls are TRBV5-6 and TRBJ2-3; D is tentatively TRBD1 or TRBD2 (5 bases each). The CDR3 extends over 17 amino acids. CDR1 and CDR2 from the germline V gene are SGHDT and YYEEEE. Trimming shortened V by 4 bases and J by 5 bases, and 23 bases separated the two germline ends. The CDR3 loop reads CASSANTGATRGDTQYF. CDR3 coding DNA: TGTGCCAGCAGCGCGAATACCGGGGCTACCCGGGGAGATACGCAGTATTTT.

V usage is TRBV9 and J usage is TRBJ2-3, with D maybe TRBD1 (6 bases). Trimming pared 0 bases from V and 5 bases from J, leaving 16 bases between. Looked up from germline, CDR1 is SGDLS and CDR2 is YYNGEE. The CDR3 spans 16 residues. The CDR3 nucleotides are TGTGCCAGCAGCGTAGGGACAGCTCTTTTGGTAGATACGCAGTATTTT. Amino acid sequence: CASSVGTALLVDTQYF.

This rearrangement joins TRBV6-5 to TRBJ1-1, with a weak D call TRBD1 (6 bases). This CDR3 has 12 residues. Germline V gene data show CDR1 as MNHEY and CDR2 as SVGAGI. Trimming stripped 5 bases from V and 6 bases from J, with 10 bases between. The CDR3 is CASSPNRAEAFF. In nucleotides, the CDR3 is TGTGCCAGCAGTCCAAACAGGGCTGAAGCTTTCTTT.

The gene calls are TRBV4-2 and TRBJ2-4, with 7 nucleotides matching TRBD2. This CDR3 has 16 amino acids. CDR1 LGHNA and CDR2 YNFKEQ come from the germline V gene. Trimming removed 0 bases from V and 5 bases from J; junction bases left unmatched: 7. The CDR3 loop is CASSQDLSLAENIQYF. CDR3 bases: TGTGCCAGCAGCCAAGATTTGTCTCTAGCGGAAAACATTCAGTACTTC.

The CDR3 is CASSMGDTEAFF. CDR3 bases: TGTGCCAGTAGTATGGGGGACACTGAAGCTTTCTTT. J is TRBJ1-1 and V is TRBV19; D is possibly TRBD1 (5 bases). The CDR3 covers 12 residues. Trimming pared 3 bases from V and 3 bases from J, leaving 5 bases between. Looked up from germline, CDR1 is LNHDA and CDR2 is SQIVND (reference sequence).

This chain joins TRBV4-1 and TRBJ1-4; D is perhaps TRBD1 (5 bases). The length of the CDR3 is 18 residues. V was shortened by 3 bases and J by 7 bases, with 24 bases between the two germline ends. Germline CDR1 is MGHRA and CDR2 is YSYEKL. In DNA, the CDR3 is TGCGCCAGCAGCCAGTCCCCCGGGGGGAAGGGAGTGGGTGAAAAACTGTTTTTT. This codes for CASSQSPGGKGVGEKLFF.

V usage is TRBV28 and J usage is TRBJ1-2; D is possibly TRBD1 (6 bases). The germline CDR1 and CDR2 sequences are MDHEN and SYDVKM. V lost 4 bases and J 6 bases, leaving 12 bases between the germline ends. The CDR3 consists of 13 residues. CDR3: CASSSRGTNGYTF. The CDR3 nucleotides are TGTGCCAGCAGTTCCAGGGGTACTAATGGCTACACCTTC.

The chain uses TRBV9 and TRBJ1-1, with D possibly TRBD1 on 5 matching bases. Germline V gene lookup returns CDR1 SGDLS and CDR2 YYNGEE. V was cut by 6 bases and J by 0 bases, with 21 bases left in between. The CDR3 totals 17 residues. CDR3 residues: CASTKMGHGVMNTEAFF. The CDR3 nucleotides read TGTGCCAGCACCAAAATGGGGCACGGGGTTATGAACACTGAAGCTTTCTTT. Full variable domain (outside the CDR3, taken from reference TRBV9 and TRBJ1-1): DSGVTQTPKHLITATGQRVTLRCSPRSGDLSVYWYQQSLDQGLQFLIQYYNGEERAKGNILERFSAQQFPDLHSELNLSSLELGDSALYFCASTKMGHGVMNTEAFFGQGTRLTVV.

This chain joins TRBV4-3 and TRBJ2-4; D gene uncertain. The CDR3 has 17 amino acids. The germline V gene has CDR1 LGHNA and CDR2 YSLEER. V lost 0 bases to trimming and J lost 2 bases, with 14 bases between them. The CDR3 bases are TGCGCCAGCAGCCAAGATGGCGACGTGTGGCCCAAAAACATTCAGTACTTC. It yields the protein CASSQDGDVWPKNIQYF.

This chain links TRBV6-6 with TRBJ2-5, with 8 nucleotides matching TRBD2. CDR1 is MNHNY and CDR2 is SVGAGI in the germline V gene (reference sequence). Trimming cost V 7 bases and J 2 bases; bases outside gene matches: 3. This CDR3 comprises 13 residues. This chain's CDR3 is CASKGTRQETQYF. The CDR3 DNA is TGTGCCAGCAAGGGGACTAGACAAGAGACCCAGTACTTC.

This chain uses TRBV2 with TRBJ1-4, with D uncertain. Germline values: CDR1 SNHLY, CDR2 FYNNEI. The CDR3 runs 15 residues. Between the trimmed V and J ends, which lost 3 bases and 5 bases, there was a span of 13 bases. The CDR3 DNA reads TGTGCCAGCAGTGATGCCACGAACCGGAATGAAAAACTGTTTTTT. Its translation is CASSDATNRNEKLFF.

This rearrangement joins TRBV10-2 to TRBJ1-4; 9 bases match TRBD1. Per germline, CDR1 WSHSY and CDR2 SAAADI. V shed 5 bases, J shed 8 bases, and the junction held 9 bases outside the gene matches. CDR3 length: 15 amino acids. For the CDR3, the DNA is TGCGCCAGCAGTCATGGAGTGACAGGGGGGGAAAAACTGTTTTTT. It encodes CASSHGVTGGEKLFF.

On this clone itself: Other DNA sequences in the same sample also yield this CDR3. The CDR3 loop reads CASSAGDGNTIYF. In DNA form, the CDR3 reads TGTGCCAGCAGCGCGGGGGATGGAAACACCATATATTTT. The chain links TRBV9 to TRBJ1-3, with D tentatively TRBD1 (5 bases). This CDR3 comprises 13 residues. Trimming shortened V by 3 bases and J by 3 bases, and 7 bases separated the two germline ends. Germline CDR1 and CDR2: SGDLS and YYNGEE.

Note on this clone: This sample also contains other DNA sequences that code for the same CDR3. The CDR3 DNA sequence: TGTGCCAGCAGTTACTCGGCAAGTCCGTACAATGAGCAGTTCTTC. It is translated as CASSYSASPYNEQFF. This sequence joins TRBV6-5 and TRBJ2-1; D not certain. V was trimmed by 0 bases and J by 4 bases, leaving 10 bases between them. Per germline, CDR1 MNHEY and CDR2 SVGAGI. The CDR3 is 15 amino acids.

J is TRBJ2-1 and V is TRBV5-1; tentatively, D is TRBD2 (5 bases). Germline lookup yields CDR1 SGHRS and CDR2 YFSETQ. Trimming cost V 3 bases and J 7 bases, with 8 bases left between them. The CDR3 spans 12 residues. The CDR3 nucleotides read TGCGCCAGCAGCTGGACGGGAAATGAGCAGTTCTTC. This gives the protein CASSWTGNEQFF.

The gene calls are TRBV7-9 and TRBJ1-3; D unclear. Germline assignment: CDR1 SEHNR and CDR2 FQNEAQ (reference sequence). This CDR3 region has 14 residues. Trimming removed 5 bases at V and 0 bases at J, with 8 bases between. The CDR3 coding sequence is TGTGCCAGCAGCGCTGAATACTCTGGAAACACCATATATTTT. It encodes CASSAEYSGNTIYF.

This chain joins TRBV1 and TRBJ2-3; TRBD2 was called by the table and not checked on the DNA. TRBV1 corresponds to a pseudogene. This CDR3 spans 16 amino acids. CDR3 DNA sequence: TGCACCAGCAGCCAAGATCCGGCGCGGGATGGGAATACGCAGTATTTT. This encodes CTSSQDPARDGNTQYF.

The chain recombines TRBV7-8 with TRBJ2-2, with D perhaps given as TRBD1 or TRBD2 (6 bases each). This CDR3 comprises 15 residues. Deletions cut 4 bases from V and 2 bases from J, with 11 bases between. Germline CDR1 is SGHVS and CDR2 is FQNEAQ. CDR3 DNA: TGTGCCAGCAGCTCGGAGGGGACAAACACCGGGGAGCTGTTTTTT. Its protein is CASSSEGTNTGELFF.